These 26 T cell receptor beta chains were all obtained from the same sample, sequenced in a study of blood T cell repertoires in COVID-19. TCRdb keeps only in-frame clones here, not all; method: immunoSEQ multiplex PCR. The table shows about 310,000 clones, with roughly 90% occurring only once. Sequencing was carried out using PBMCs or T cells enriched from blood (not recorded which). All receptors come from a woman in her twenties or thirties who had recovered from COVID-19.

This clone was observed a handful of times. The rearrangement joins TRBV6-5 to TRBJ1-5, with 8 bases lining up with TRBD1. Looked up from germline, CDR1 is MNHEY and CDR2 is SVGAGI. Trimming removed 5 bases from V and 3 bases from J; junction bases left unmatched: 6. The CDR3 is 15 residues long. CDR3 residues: CASSPDRGNNQPQHF. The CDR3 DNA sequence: TGTGCCAGCAGTCCCGACAGGGGAAACAATCAGCCCCAGCATTTT.

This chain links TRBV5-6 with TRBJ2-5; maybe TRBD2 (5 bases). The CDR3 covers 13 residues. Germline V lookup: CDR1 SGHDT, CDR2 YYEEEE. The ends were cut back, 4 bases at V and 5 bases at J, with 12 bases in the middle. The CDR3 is CASSVRRSETQYF. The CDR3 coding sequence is TGTGCCAGCAGCGTCAGGAGGTCGGAGACCCAGTACTTC.

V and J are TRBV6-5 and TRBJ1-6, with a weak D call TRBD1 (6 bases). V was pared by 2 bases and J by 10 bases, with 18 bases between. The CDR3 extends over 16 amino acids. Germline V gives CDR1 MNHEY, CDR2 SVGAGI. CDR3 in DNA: TGTGCCAGCAGTTACCAACCCCCAGGGGTGGGATCACCCCTCCACTTT. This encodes CASSYQPPGVGSPLHF.

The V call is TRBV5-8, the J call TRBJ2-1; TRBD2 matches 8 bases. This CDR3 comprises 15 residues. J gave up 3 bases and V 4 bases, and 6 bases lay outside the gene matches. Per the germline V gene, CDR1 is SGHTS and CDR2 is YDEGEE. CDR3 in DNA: TGTGCCAGCAGCCCACTAGCGGCACTCTACAATGAGCAGTTCTTC. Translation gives CASSPLAALYNEQFF.

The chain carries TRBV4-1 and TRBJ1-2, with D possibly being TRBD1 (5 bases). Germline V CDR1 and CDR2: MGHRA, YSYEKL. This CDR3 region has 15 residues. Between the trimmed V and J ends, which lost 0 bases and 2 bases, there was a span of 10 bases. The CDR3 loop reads CASSQDPGKNYGYTF. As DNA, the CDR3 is TGCGCCAGCAGCCAAGATCCAGGGAAGAACTATGGCTACACCTTC.

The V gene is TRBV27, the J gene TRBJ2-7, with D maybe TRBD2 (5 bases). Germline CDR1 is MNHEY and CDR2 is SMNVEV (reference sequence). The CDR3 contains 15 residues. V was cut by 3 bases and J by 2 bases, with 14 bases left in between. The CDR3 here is CASSFLSGSPYEQYF. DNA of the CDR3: TGTGCCAGCAGTTTTCTGTCGGGGTCCCCCTACGAGCAGTACTTC.

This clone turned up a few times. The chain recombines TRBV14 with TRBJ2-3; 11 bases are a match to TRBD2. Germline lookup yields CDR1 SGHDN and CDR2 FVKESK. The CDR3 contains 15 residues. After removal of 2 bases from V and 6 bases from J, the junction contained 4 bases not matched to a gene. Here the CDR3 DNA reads TGTGCCAGCAGCCAACAACTAGCGGGAGAGGATACGCAGTATTTT. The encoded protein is CASSQQLAGEDTQYF.

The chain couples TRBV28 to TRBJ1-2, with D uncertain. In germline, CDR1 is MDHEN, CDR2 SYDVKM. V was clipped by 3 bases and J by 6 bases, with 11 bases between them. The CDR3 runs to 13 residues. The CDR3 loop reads CASSFLSSDGYTF. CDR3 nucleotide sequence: TGTGCCAGCAGTTTTCTATCCTCGGATGGCTACACCTTC.

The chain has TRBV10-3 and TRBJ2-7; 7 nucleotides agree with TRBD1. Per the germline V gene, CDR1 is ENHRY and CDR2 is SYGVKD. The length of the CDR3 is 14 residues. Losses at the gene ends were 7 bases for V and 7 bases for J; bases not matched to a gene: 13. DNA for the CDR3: TGTGCCATCAAACCACGGGACAGACCTACGGAGCAGTACTTC. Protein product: CAIKPRDRPTEQYF.

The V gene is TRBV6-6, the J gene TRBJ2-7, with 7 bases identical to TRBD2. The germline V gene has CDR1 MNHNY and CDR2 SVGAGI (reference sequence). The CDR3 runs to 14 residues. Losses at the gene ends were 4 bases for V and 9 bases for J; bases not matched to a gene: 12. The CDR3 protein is CASSSRIRGRGQYF. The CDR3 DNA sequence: TGTGCCAGCAGTTCCCGAATCCGTGGGAGGGGGCAGTACTTC.

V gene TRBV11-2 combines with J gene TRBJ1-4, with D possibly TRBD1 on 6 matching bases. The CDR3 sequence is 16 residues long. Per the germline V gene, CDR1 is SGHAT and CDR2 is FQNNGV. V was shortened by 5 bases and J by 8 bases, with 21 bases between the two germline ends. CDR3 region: CASSLRSGTHNEKLFF. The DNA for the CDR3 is TGTGCCAGCAGCCTACGATCAGGGACACATAACGAAAAACTGTTTTTT.

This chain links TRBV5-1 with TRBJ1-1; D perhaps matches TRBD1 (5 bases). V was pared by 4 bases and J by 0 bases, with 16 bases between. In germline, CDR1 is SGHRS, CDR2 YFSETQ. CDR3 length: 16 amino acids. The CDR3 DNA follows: TGCGCCAGCAGCCCCGGGGACTCCCTCATGAACACTGAAGCTTTCTTT. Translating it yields CASSPGDSLMNTEAFF.

CDR3 sequence (DNA): TGTGCCAGCAGTTACGGCGAAGGGGGCCGGAACTATGGCTACACCTTC. It codes for CASSYGEGGRNYGYTF. The rearrangement links TRBV6-5 to TRBJ1-2; 7 bases are a match to TRBD1. The V and J ends lost 2 bases and 2 bases, in that order; junction bases with no gene match: 8. The germline V gene has CDR1 MNHEY and CDR2 SVGAGI. There are 16 residues in the CDR3.

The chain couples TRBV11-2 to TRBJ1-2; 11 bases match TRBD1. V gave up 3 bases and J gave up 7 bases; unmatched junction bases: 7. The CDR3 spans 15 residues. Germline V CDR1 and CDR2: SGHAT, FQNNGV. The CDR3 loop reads CASSFWTGGASGYTF. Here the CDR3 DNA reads TGTGCCAGCAGCTTCTGGACAGGGGGCGCGTCTGGCTACACCTTC.

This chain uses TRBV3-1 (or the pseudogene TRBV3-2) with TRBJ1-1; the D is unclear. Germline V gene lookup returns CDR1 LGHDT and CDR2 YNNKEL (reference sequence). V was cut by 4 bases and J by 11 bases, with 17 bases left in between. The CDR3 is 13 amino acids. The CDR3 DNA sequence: TGTGCCAGCAGCCCCGGACCCCCCCAGCGGGCTTTCTTT. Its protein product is CASSPGPPQRAFF.

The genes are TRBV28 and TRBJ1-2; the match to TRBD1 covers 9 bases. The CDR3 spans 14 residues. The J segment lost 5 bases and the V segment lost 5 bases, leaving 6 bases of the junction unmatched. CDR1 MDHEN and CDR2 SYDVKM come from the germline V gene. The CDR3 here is CASSPDRGRYGYTF. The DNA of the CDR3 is TGTGCCAGCAGTCCCGACAGGGGGAGATATGGCTACACCTTC.

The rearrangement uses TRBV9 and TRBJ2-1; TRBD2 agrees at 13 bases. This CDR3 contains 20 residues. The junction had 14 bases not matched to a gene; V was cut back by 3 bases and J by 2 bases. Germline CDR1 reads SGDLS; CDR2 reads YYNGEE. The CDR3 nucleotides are TGTGCCAGCAGCGCAAACCCAGGACTAGCGGGAGTTCCCGCCTACAATGAGCAGTTCTTC. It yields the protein CASSANPGLAGVPAYNEQFF. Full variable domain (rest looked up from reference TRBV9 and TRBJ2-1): DSGVTQTPKHLITATGQRVTLRCSPRSGDLSVYWYQQSLDQGLQFLIQYYNGEERAKGNILERFSAQQFPDLHSELNLSSLELGDSALYFCASSANPGLAGVPAYNEQFFGPGTRLTVL.

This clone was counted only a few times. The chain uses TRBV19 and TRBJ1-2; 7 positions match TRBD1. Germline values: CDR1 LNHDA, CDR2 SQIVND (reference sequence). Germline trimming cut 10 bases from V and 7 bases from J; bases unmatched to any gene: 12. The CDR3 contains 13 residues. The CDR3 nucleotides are TGTGCCACTAGACAGGGAATCGGACTTGGCTACACCTTC. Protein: CATRQGIGLGYTF.

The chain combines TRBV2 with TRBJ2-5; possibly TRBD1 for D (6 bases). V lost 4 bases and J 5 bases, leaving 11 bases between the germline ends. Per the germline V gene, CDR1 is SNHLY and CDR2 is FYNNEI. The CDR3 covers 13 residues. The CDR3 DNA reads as TGTGCCAGCAGTGTAGGGGGTCCTGAGACCCAGTACTTC. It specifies CASSVGGPETQYF.

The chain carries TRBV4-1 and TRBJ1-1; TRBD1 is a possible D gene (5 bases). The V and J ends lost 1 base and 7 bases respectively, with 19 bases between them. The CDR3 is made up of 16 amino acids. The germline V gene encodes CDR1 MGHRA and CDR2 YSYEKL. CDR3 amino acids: CASSQVEMDTGGEAFF. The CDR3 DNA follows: TGCGCCAGCAGCCAAGTCGAGATGGATACGGGGGGTGAAGCTTTCTTT.

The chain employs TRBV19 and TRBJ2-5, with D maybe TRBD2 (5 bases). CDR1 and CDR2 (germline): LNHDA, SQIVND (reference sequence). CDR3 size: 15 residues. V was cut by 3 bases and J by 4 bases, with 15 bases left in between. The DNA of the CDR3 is TGTGCCAGTAGTATCGTAGCGACCGTCACAGAGACCCAGTACTTC. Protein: CASSIVATVTETQYF.

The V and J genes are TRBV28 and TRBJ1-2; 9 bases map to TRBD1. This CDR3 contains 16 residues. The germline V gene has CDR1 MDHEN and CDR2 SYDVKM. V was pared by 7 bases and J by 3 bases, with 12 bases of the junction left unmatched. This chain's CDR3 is CASTGGGQGIDYGYTF. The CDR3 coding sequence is TGTGCCAGCACGGGTGGGGGACAGGGAATCGACTATGGCTACACCTTC.

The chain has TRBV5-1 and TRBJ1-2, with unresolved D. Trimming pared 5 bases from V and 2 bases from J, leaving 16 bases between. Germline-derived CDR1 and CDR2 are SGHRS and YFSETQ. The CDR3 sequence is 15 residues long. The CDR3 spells CASRHADTSNYGYTF. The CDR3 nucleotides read TGCGCCAGCAGACACGCTGACACCTCAAACTATGGCTACACCTTC.

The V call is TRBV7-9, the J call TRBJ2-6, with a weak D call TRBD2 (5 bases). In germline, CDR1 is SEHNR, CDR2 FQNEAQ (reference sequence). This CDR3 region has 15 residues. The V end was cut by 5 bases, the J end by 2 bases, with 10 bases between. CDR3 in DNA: TGTGCCAGCAGCCTACGGGATGCTGGGGCCAACGTCCTGACTTTC. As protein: CASSLRDAGANVLTF.

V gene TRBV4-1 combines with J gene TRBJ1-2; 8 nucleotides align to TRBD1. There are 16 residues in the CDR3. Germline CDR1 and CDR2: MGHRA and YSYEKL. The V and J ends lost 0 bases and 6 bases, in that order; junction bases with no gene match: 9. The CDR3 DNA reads TGCGCCAGCAGCCAAGAGGTTCAGGACAGGGTTCATGGCTACACCTTC. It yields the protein CASSQEVQDRVHGYTF.

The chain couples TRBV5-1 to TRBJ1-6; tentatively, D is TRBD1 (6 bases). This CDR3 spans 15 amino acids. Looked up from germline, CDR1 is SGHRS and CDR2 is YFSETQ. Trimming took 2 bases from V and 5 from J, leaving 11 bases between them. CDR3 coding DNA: TGCGCCAGCAGCTTTTTAGACAGGAATAATTCACCCCTCCACTTT. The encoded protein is CASSFLDRNNSPLHF.